This T cell receptor (beta chain) comes out of a study of blood T cell repertoires in COVID-19. The data were produced by immunoSEQ multiplex PCR, yet TCRdb's version contains in-frame clones alone and is incomplete. Here the sample spans 200,000 to 300,000 clones, 84% being singletons. The CDR3 is made up of 15 amino acids. CDR1 and CDR2 from the germline V gene are MNHEY and SVGAGI. The V segment lost 3 bases and the J segment 5 bases; nucleotides outside the gene matches: 9. The chain recombines TRBV6-5 with TRBJ1-1; 7 bases agree with TRBD1. This receptor was identified in a man aged 40-55 years who had recovered from COVID-19. Sequenced: peripheral blood. The CDR3 nucleotides are TGTGCCAGCAGTTATGAGGGGGCGTCGTTTACTGAAGCTTTCTTT. It specifies CASSYEGASFTEAFF.